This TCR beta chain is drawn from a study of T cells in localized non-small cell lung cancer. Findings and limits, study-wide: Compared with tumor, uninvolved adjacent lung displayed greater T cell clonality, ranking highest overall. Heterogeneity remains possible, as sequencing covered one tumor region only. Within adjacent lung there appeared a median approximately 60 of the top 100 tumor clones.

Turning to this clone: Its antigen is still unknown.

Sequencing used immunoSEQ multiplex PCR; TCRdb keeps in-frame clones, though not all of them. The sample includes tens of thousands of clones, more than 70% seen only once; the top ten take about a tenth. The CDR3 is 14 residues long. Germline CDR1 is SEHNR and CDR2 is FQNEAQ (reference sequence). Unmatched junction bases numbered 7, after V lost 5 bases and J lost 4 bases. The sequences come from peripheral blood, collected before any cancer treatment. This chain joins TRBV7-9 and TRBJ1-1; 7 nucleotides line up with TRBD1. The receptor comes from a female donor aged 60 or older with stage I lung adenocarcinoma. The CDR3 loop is CASSPRQGGTEAFF. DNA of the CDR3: TGTGCCAGCAGCCCCAGACAGGGTGGCACTGAAGCTTTCTTT.